One and the same sample provided the 14 T cell receptor beta chains below, sequenced in a study of OX40 agonist ivuxolimab in advanced cancers. TCRdb's copy holds only in-frame clones and misses some; the assay was immunoSEQ multiplex PCR. The sample has around 53,000 clones, roughly 73% seen once; the top ten hold roughly 2.5%. This specimen consisted of CD4+ or CD8+ T cells sorted from blood, obtained in a trial of the OX40 agonist ivuxolimab. The receptors originated from an adult with an advanced solid tumor such as melanoma, head and neck, liver or kidney cancer.

The V and J genes are TRBV28 and TRBJ1-5; possible D gene TRBD1, 6 bases. The CDR3 totals 14 residues. Germline-derived CDR1 and CDR2 are MDHEN and SYDVKM. V lost 6 bases, J lost 6 bases, and 15 bases lay in between. Written as DNA, the CDR3 is TGTGCCAGCAGGGTAGGGGGGAAAAGTCAGCCCCAGCATTTT. It yields the protein CASRVGGKSQPQHF.

The DNA of the CDR3 is TGTGCCAGCAGCGCGCTTTTAGGGACAGCCGGAAACACCATATATTTT. Protein product: CASSALLGTAGNTIYF. The chain carries TRBV9 and TRBJ1-3, with 7 positions matching TRBD1. V gave up 3 bases and J gave up 4 bases; unmatched junction bases: 10. CDR3 length: 16 residues. In germline, CDR1 is SGDLS, CDR2 YYNGEE.

This chain uses TRBV5-1 with TRBJ2-3; 10 positions agree with TRBD2. With 0 bases clipped from V and 5 bases from J, the junction kept 3 bases outside the gene matches. Germline values: CDR1 SGHRS, CDR2 YFSETQ. The length of the CDR3 is 15 residues. The CDR3 DNA follows: TGCGCCAGCAGCTTGGGACGACTAGCGGGAGATACGCAGTATTTT. Translation: CASSLGRLAGDTQYF.

The chain links TRBV19 to TRBJ2-5, with TRBD2 as a possible D gene (5 bases). CDR3 length: 14 residues. CDR1 LNHDA and CDR2 SQIVND come from the germline V gene (reference sequence). With 4 bases removed from V and 5 bases from J, the gap between germline ends came to 14 bases. CDR3 DNA: TGTGCCAGTAGTACCCACGGGGTGAGGGAGACCCAGTACTTC. Translated: CASSTHGVRETQYF.

In this sample, this clone turned up a few times. V usage is TRBV11-3 and J usage is TRBJ2-1; D may be TRBD2 (5 bases). The CDR3 runs to 13 residues. Germline CDR1 reads SGHNT; CDR2 reads YENEEA. V was shortened by 2 bases and J by 9 bases, with 11 bases between the two germline ends. The CDR3, as DNA: TGTGCCAGCAGCTTATCAGCGGAGACTGAGCAGTTCTTC. Translating gives CASSLSAETEQFF. The whole variable domain, filled in from reference TRBV11-3 and TRBJ2-1, reads EAGVVQSPRYKIIEKKQPVAFWCNPISGHNTLYWYLQNLGQGPELLIRYENEEAVDDSQLPKDRFSAERLKGVDSTLKIQPAELGDSAVYLCASSLSAETEQFFGPGTRLTVL.

This clone is a singleton in its sample. The rearrangement joins TRBV5-6 to TRBJ1-1; the D is unclear. V was trimmed by 5 bases and J by 0 bases, leaving 8 bases between them. The V gene's germline CDR1 is SGHDT and CDR2 YYEEEE. This CDR3 has 13 residues. The CDR3 spells CASSSAMNTEAFF. The CDR3, as DNA: TGTGCCAGCAGTTCAGCCATGAACACTGAAGCTTTCTTT.

The gene calls are TRBV6-4 and TRBJ2-3, with a weak D call TRBD1 (5 bases). The CDR3 has 15 amino acids. CDR1 and CDR2 from the germline V gene are MRHNA and SNTAGT. V was clipped by 0 bases and J by 1 base, with 8 bases between them. CDR3 region: CASSDSGRGTDTQYF. In DNA form, the CDR3 reads TGTGCCAGCAGTGACTCTGGCAGGGGCACAGATACGCAGTATTTT.

This chain links TRBV7-9 with TRBJ2-7; 8 bases fit TRBD1. Germline CDR1 SEHNR, CDR2 FQNEAQ (reference sequence). The J segment lost 7 bases and the V segment lost 5 bases, leaving 13 bases of the junction unmatched. CDR3 length: 15 residues. DNA of the CDR3: TGTGCCAGCAGCCTCACCGGGACAGGTACTGGGGAGCAGTACTTC. Its translation is CASSLTGTGTGEQYF.

The V and J genes are TRBV7-8 and TRBJ2-2; D gene unclear. The V gene lost 3 bases and the J gene lost 4 bases, with 12 bases spanning the gap. The CDR3 spans 15 residues. CDR1 is SGHVS, CDR2 FQNEAQ, per germline. The CDR3 nucleotides read TGTGCCAGCAGCTTCAACGAACTCCTCACCGGGGAGCTGTTTTTT. This encodes CASSFNELLTGELFF.

The gene calls are TRBV9 and TRBJ1-1, with D unresolved. The ends were cut back, 0 bases at V and 1 base at J, with 10 bases in the middle. The CDR3 runs 15 residues. Germline CDR1 and CDR2: SGDLS and YYNGEE. The CDR3 reads CASSVGLEGNTEAFF. The CDR3 DNA sequence: TGTGCCAGCAGCGTAGGGTTGGAGGGGAACACTGAAGCTTTCTTT. Full variable domain (rest looked up from reference TRBV9 and TRBJ1-1): DSGVTQTPKHLITATGQRVTLRCSPRSGDLSVYWYQQSLDQGLQFLIQYYNGEERAKGNILERFSAQQFPDLHSELNLSSLELGDSALYFCASSVGLEGNTEAFFGQGTRLTVV.

DNA of the CDR3: TGTGCCAGCAGTTCTGCAGCGCTCAGAGAAGAGACCCAGTACTTC. Translated, it gives CASSSAALREETQYF. The chain is built from TRBV6-6 and TRBJ2-5; D call uncertain. V was shortened by 4 bases and J by 3 bases, with 15 bases between the two germline ends. The length of the CDR3 is 15 residues. CDR1 and CDR2 (germline): MNHNY, SVGAGI (reference sequence).

This chain links TRBV11-2 with TRBJ2-3; TRBD2 matches at 12 bases. CDR1 is SGHAT and CDR2 is FQNNGV in the germline V gene. The V and J ends lost 3 bases and 4 bases, in that order; junction bases with no gene match: 8. The CDR3 contains 17 residues. The CDR3 DNA reads TGTGCCAGCAGCTTCGGTCTAGCGGGAGGGCCCTCAGATACGCAGTATTTT. As protein: CASSFGLAGGPSDTQYF.

This clone came up once. The chain joins TRBV6-6 to TRBJ1-3; D is undetermined. Germline V gene sequence: CDR1 MNHNY, CDR2 SVGAGI (reference sequence). This CDR3 spans 15 amino acids. The V end was cut by 2 bases, the J end by 4 bases, with 12 bases between. The CDR3 DNA is TGTGCCAGCAGTTACCGGATGGGGTCGGGAAACACCATATATTTT. As protein: CASSYRMGSGNTIYF.

The chain is built from TRBV11-3 and TRBJ2-2, with a possible D match to TRBD1 (5 bases). Germline V gives CDR1 SGHNT, CDR2 YENEEA. The CDR3 is 13 amino acids. Trimming took off 6 bases at V and 5 bases at J, with 10 bases between the two ends. The CDR3, as DNA: TGTGCCAGCAGTATTCACAGGACCGGGGAGCTGTTTTTT. Translated: CASSIHRTGELFF. Complete variable domain (other parts from reference TRBV11-3 and TRBJ2-2): EAGVVQSPRYKIIEKKQPVAFWCNPISGHNTLYWYLQNLGQGPELLIRYENEEAVDDSQLPKDRFSAERLKGVDSTLKIQPAELGDSAVYLCASSIHRTGELFFGEGSRLTVL.